This T cell receptor (beta chain) was identified during a study of beta chain features in type 1 diabetes. Whole-study results and caveats: TCRB rearrangement may or may not be influenced by HLA type; here this remained unresolved. A potential PCR bias toward shorter templates would be equal in patient and control samples.

The ends were cut back, 5 bases at V and 4 bases at J, with 15 bases in the middle. Germline V lookup: CDR1 SEHNR, CDR2 FQNEAQ (reference sequence). CDR3 length: 15 amino acids. Reverse transcribing all isolated RNA meant expressed TCRB transcripts were sequenced. Read counts averaged around 3.6 million for samples of naive, central memory and regulatory T cells. TCRdb's copy holds only in-frame clones and misses some; the assay was immunoSEQ multiplex PCR. The sample lists around 250,000 clones; 27% were seen once. Turning to this clone: Its antigen is unidentified.

This TCR was sampled from a man aged 30 to 39 in good health. Sequenced: central memory CD4+ T cells from blood. The rearrangement joins TRBV7-9 to TRBJ2-1; a weak D match, TRBD2 (6 bases). The CDR3 here is CASSPTGTSYNEQFF. Here the CDR3 DNA reads TGTGCCAGCAGCCCGACCGGGACTTCGTACAATGAGCAGTTCTTC.